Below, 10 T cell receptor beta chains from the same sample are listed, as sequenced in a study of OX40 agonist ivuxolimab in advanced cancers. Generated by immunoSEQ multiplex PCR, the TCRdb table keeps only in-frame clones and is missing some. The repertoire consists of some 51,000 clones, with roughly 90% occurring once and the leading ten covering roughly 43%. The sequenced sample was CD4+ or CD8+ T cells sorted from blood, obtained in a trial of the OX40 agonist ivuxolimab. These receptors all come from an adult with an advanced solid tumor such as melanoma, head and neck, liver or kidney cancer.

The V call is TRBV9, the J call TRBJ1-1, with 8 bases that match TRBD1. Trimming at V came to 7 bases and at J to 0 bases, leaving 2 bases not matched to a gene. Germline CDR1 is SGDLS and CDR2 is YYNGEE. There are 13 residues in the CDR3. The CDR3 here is CASSRGLNTEAFF. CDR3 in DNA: TGTGCCAGCTCCAGGGGGCTGAACACTGAAGCTTTCTTT.

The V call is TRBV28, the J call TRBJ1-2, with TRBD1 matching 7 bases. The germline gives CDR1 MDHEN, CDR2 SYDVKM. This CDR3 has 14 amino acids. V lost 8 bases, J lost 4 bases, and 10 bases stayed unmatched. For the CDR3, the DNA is TGTGCCAGCTCCGGGACAGCCAATTCCTATGGCTACACCTTC. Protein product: CASSGTANSYGYTF.

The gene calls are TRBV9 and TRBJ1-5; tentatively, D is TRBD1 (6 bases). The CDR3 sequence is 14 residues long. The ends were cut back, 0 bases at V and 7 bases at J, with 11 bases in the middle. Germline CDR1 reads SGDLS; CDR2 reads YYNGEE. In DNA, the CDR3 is TGTGCCAGCAGCGTAGAAGGGGGTAACCAGCCCCAGCATTTT. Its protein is CASSVEGGNQPQHF. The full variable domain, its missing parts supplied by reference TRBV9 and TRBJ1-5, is DSGVTQTPKHLITATGQRVTLRCSPRSGDLSVYWYQQSLDQGLQFLIQYYNGEERAKGNILERFSAQQFPDLHSELNLSSLELGDSALYFCASSVEGGNQPQHFGDGTRLSIL.

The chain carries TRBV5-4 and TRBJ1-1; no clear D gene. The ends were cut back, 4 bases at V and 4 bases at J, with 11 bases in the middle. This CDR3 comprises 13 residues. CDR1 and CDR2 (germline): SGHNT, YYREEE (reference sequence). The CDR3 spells CASSPPPPTEAFF. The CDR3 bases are TGTGCCAGCAGCCCTCCGCCCCCCACTGAAGCTTTCTTT.

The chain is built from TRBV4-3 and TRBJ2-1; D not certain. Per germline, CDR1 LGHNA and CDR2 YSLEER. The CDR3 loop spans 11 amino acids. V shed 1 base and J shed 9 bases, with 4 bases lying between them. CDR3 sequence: CASSQVGEQFF. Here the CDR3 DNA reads TGCGCCAGCAGCCAAGTAGGTGAGCAGTTCTTC.

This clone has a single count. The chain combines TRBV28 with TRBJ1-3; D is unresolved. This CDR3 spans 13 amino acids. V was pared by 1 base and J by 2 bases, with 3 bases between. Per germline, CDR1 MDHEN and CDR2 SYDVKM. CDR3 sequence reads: CASSLSPGNTIYF. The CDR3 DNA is TGTGCCAGCAGTTTATCCCCTGGAAACACCATATATTTT.

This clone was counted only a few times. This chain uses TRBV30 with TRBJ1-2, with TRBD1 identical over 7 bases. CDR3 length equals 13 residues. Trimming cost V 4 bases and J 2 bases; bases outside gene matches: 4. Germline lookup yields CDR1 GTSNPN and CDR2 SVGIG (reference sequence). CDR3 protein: CAWTETGNYGYTF. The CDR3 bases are TGTGCCTGGACAGAGACAGGGAACTATGGCTACACCTTC.

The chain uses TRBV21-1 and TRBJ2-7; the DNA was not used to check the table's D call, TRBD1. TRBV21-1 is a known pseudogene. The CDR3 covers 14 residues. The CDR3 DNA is TGTGCCAGTGGACAGGACGGTTGTACCTACGAGCAGTACTTC. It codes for CASGQDGCTYEQYF.

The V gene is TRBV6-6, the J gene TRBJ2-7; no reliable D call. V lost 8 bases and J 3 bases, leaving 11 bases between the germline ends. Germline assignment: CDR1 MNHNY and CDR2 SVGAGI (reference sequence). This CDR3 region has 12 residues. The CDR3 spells CASLSGNYEQYF. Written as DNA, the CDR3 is TGTGCCAGCCTTTCCGGAAACTACGAGCAGTACTTC.

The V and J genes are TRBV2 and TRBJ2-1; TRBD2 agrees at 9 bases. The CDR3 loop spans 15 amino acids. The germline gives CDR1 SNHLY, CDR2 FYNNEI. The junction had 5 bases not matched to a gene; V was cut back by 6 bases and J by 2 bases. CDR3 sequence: CASRVSGGAYNEQFF. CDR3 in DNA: TGTGCCAGCAGGGTTAGCGGGGGAGCCTACAATGAGCAGTTCTTC.